Below are 4 T cell receptor beta chains sequenced from a single sample in a study of T-cell memory formation after mild COVID-19 (dated by TCRdb to 2020 to 2022). Library generation was performed with 5' RACE. Reads for this sample came from an Illumina NovaSeq 6000. The public reads were run again by TCRdb, first through fastp at Q25 and then through MiXCR, and only productive beta chains were kept. When rows share a CDR3 protein, they turn into one entry using the most common DNA and genes. The sample table records about 260,000 distinct CDR3 sequences; roughly 8.2% of these occur just once. Around a fifth of the sample belongs to the ten largest clones. The sample was PBMCs or a T cell subset sorted from them (not recorded which). The receptors shown here come from a man between 18 and 29 years old who had mild COVID-19 (a few samples of this study predate the infection). The sample titles of this study are shuffled in the database, so cell type and time point are left out; the donor was told from shared clones.

This chain connects TRBV20-1 to TRBJ1-1; no definite D call. V dropped 4 bases and J dropped 3 bases, with 3 bases sitting between them. Germline lookup yields CDR1 DFQATT and CDR2 SNEGSKA (reference sequence). This CDR3 contains 10 residues. The CDR3 is CSATDTEAFF. CDR3 nucleotides: TGCAGTGCTACGGACACTGAAGCTTTCTTT.

The chain employs TRBV4-3 and TRBJ1-6; D not certain. Trimming cost V 3 bases and J 5 bases, with 14 bases left between them. Germline V gene lookup returns CDR1 LGHNA and CDR2 YSLEER. The CDR3 covers 16 residues. The CDR3 loop is CASSQGLGSNNSPLHF. The CDR3 nucleotides read TGCGCCAGCAGCCAGGGTCTTGGCTCTAATAATTCACCCCTCCACTTT.

V and J are TRBV7-2 and TRBJ2-7, with 9 bases fitting TRBD1. The CDR3 consists of 15 residues. Germline values: CDR1 SGHTA, CDR2 FQGNSA. Unmatched junction bases numbered 3, after V lost 1 base and J lost 2 bases. CDR3 loop: CASSLVGTGTYEQYF. The CDR3 DNA sequence: TGTGCCAGCAGCTTAGTCGGGACAGGGACCTACGAGCAGTACTTC.

The rearrangement uses TRBV5-6 and TRBJ1-6; tentatively, D is TRBD1 (5 bases). This CDR3 spans 13 amino acids. The germline V gene has CDR1 SGHDT and CDR2 YYEEEE. V lost 0 bases to trimming and J lost 9 bases, with 7 bases between them. In DNA, the CDR3 is TGTGCCAGCAGCTTGGTGGGGACTTCACCCCTCCACTTT. It yields the protein CASSLVGTSPLHF.